This T cell receptor (beta chain) derives from a study of response to subunit inactivated influenza vaccine. Study-wide points: Few additional T cells are recruited per seasonal influenza vaccination, authors suggested.

This clonotype came up a few times. Its antigen remains unidentified. TCRdb called the RT-PCR reads again in MiXCR, with one record for every CDR3 protein. In the table there are 250,000 to 350,000 distinct CDR3 sequences, around 20% of which are singletons. This CDR3 contains 15 residues. J gave up 0 bases and V 3 bases, and 2 bases lay outside the gene matches. This sequence originates from a man aged 50-75 years who received an inactivated influenza vaccine. Source: PBMCs from blood, taken about 20 months after vaccination. The chain is built from TRBV12-3 or TRBV12-4 and TRBJ1-3; 7 nucleotides agree with TRBD1. CDR3 residues: CASSLGQHSGNTIYF. DNA of the CDR3: TGTGCCAGCAGTTTGGGACAGCACTCTGGAAACACCATATATTTT.